This T cell receptor (beta chain) is drawn from a study of identical twins. General study results and limits: Abundant beta clonotypes from cord blood bore fewer insertions; memory repertoires lacked this pattern. Findings depended on cross-sectional statistics rather than tracking the same donors. Among out-of-frame alpha sequences shared by twins, low generation probability occurred in excess.

This clonotype was counted many times. What it binds is not known. The germline V gene has CDR1 KGHDR and CDR2 SFDVKD. CDR3 length: 15 amino acids. Losses at the gene ends were 3 bases for V and 8 bases for J; bases not matched to a gene: 9. Addition of a universal primer site occurred through template switching, and cDNA carried unique molecular identifiers. TCRdb redid the calling of the 5' RACE reads with MiXCR, one entry per CDR3 protein. In the table there are about 160,000 distinct CDR3 sequences, around 3.4% of which are singletons. V gene TRBV24-1 combines with J gene TRBJ1-2; 9 bases are a match to TRBD1. The receptor was isolated from a man younger than 35 in good health. The sample was memory T cells sorted from blood. CDR3 in amino acids: CATSDAGTGIGGYTF. In DNA form, the CDR3 reads TGTGCCACCAGTGATGCCGGGACAGGGATAGGCGGCTACACCTTC.